This is a list of T cell receptor beta chains from one sample in a study of blood T cell repertoires in COVID-19. The table came from immunoSEQ multiplex PCR; TCRdb's copy has only in-frame clones and leaves some out. The sample contains just over 60,000 clones, about four fifths of which appear only once. Sequencing was carried out using peripheral blood. The receptors were gathered from a man younger than 45 with COVID-19, enrolled during active disease. Both conserved end residues are part of each CDR3. The D gene is left open where the match is weak. A clone size is listed for some rows: how often the clone was seen (once, few, many), or a class if it is expanded.

TRBJ2-5,NA,TRBV18,NA,16,TGTGCCAGCTCACCACGAGCGGTGCGGGTCCAAGAGACCCAGTACTTC,CASSPRAVRVQETQYF
TRBJ1-2,NA,TRBV12-5,NA,13,TGTGCTAGTGGTTCCGACGGGGGATATGGCTACACCTTC,CASGSDGGYGYTF
TRBJ1-1,NA,TRBV5-1,NA,12,TGCGCCAGCAGCTCAGACAGATCTGAAGCTTTCTTT,CASSSDRSEAFF
TRBJ1-1,NA,TRBV18,NA,13,TGTGCCAGCTCACCGAGGCAGAACACTGAAGCTTTCTTT,CASSPRQNTEAFF
TRBJ2-2,NA,TRBV18,TRBD2,16,TGTGCCAGCTCACCGGGACTAGCGGGAAACACCGGGGAGCTGTTTTTT,CASSPGLAGNTGELFF
TRBJ2-7,NA,TRBV5-6,NA,13,TGTGCCAGCAGCTTAATGAGCGCCTACGAGCAGTACTTC,CASSLMSAYEQYF
TRBJ1-2,NA,TRBV7-9,NA,15,TGTGCCAGCAGCGCCGGACAAGGCGTTCACTATGGCTACACCTTC,CASSAGQGVHYGYTF
TRBJ2-7,NA,TRBV29-1,TRBD2,13,TGCAGCGTGAAAGCGGGAGGGTCCTACGAGCAGTACTTC,CSVKAGGSYEQYF
TRBJ1-4,NA,TRBV6-4,NA,16,TGTGCCAGCAGTTTATTTCACAGGGCCCGAAAAGGGAAACTGTTTTTT,CASSLFHRARKGKLFF
TRBJ1-1,once,TRBV7-8,TRBD1,17,TGTGCCAGCAGCTCTCGGGCTAGACAGGGGGCAGGCACTGAAGCTTTCTTT,CASSSRARQGAGTEAFF
TRBJ2-1,NA,TRBV6-1,NA,16,TGTGCCAGCAGTGAGGTAGCGCTTAGCTCCTACAATGAGCAGTTCTTC,CASSEVALSSYNEQFF
TRBJ1-1,NA,TRBV5-1,NA,14,TGCGCCAGCAGCCAGGAAACAGGGACCGGTGAAGCTTTCTTT,CASSQETGTGEAFF
TRBJ2-3,NA,TRBV30,NA,13,TGTGCCTGGAGTGTACCTAGCGCCGATACGCAGTATTTT,CAWSVPSADTQYF
TRBJ1-2,NA,TRBV5-1,TRBD1,13,TGCGCCAGCAGCCCTGGGACAGACAATGGCTACACCTTC,CASSPGTDNGYTF